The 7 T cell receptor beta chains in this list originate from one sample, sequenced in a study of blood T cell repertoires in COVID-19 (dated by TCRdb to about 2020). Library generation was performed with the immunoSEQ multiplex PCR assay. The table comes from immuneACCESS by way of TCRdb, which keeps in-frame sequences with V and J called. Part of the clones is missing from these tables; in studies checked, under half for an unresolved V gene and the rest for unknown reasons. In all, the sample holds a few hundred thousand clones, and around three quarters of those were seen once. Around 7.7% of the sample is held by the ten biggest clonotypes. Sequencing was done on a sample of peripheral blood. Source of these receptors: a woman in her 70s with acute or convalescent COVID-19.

Here the CDR3 DNA reads TGCGCCAGCAGCCAAGATACCGGGACAGGCTACGAGCAGTACTTC. Protein product: CASSQDTGTGYEQYF. The rearrangement joins TRBV4-3 to TRBJ2-7; 8 bases are a match to TRBD1. Trimming removed 0 bases from V and 3 bases from J; junction bases left unmatched: 4. The CDR3 has 15 amino acids. Germline CDR1 reads LGHNA; CDR2 reads YSLEER.

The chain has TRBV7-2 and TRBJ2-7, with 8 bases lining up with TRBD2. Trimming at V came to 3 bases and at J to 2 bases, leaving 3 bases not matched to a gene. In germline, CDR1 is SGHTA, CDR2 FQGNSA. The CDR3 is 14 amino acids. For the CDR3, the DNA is TGTGCCAGCAGCTTCGGACTAGCAACCTACGAGCAGTACTTC. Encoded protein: CASSFGLATYEQYF.

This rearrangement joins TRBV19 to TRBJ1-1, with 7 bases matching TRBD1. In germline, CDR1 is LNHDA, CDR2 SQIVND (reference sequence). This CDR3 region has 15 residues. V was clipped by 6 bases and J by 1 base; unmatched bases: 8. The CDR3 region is CASRPYRQGNTEAFF. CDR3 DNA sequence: TGTGCCAGTAGACCCTACCGACAGGGGAACACTGAAGCTTTCTTT.

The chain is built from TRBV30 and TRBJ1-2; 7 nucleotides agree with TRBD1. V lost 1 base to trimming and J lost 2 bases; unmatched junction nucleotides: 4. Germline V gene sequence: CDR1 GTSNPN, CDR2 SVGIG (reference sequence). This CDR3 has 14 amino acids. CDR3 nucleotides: TGTGCCTGGAGTGATCAGGGGGGCAACTATGGCTACACCTTC. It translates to CAWSDQGGNYGYTF.

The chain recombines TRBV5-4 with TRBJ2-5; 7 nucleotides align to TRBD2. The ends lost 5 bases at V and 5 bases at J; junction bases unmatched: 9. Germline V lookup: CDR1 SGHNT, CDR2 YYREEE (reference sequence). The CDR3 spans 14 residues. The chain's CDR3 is CASSNLGEGETQYF. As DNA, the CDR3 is TGTGCCAGCAGTAATTTGGGGGAGGGGGAGACCCAGTACTTC.

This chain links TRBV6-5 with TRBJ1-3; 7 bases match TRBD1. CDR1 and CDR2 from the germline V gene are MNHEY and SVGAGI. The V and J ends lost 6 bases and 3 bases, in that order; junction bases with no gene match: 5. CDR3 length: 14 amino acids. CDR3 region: CASRQQGLGNTIYF. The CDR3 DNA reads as TGTGCCAGCAGACAACAGGGGCTTGGAAACACCATATATTTT.

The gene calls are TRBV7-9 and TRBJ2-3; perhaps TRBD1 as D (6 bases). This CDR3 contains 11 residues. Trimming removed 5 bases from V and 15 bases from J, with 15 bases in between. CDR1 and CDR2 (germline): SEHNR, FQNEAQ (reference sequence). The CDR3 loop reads CASSRETGQYF. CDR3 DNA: TGTGCCAGCAGCAGGGAGACGGGACAATATTTT.